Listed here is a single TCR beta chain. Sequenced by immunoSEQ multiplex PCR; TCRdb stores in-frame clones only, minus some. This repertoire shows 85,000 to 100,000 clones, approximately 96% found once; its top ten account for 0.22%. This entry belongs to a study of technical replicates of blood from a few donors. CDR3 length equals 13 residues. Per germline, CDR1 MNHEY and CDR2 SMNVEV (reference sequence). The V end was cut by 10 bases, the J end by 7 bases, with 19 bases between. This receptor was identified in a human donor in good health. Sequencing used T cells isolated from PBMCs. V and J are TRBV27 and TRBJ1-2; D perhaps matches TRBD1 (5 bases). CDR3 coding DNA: TGTGCCACCACGGGAGAGGGGAGCTTTGGCTACACCTTC. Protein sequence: CATTGEGSFGYTF.